This T cell receptor beta chain derives from a study of STAT5B mutations in CD4+ large granular lymphocyte leukemia. Libraries were prepared by immunoSEQ multiplex PCR; TCRdb keeps only in-frame clonotypes and omits some of them. The sample includes under 55,000 clones, about 86% seen only once; the top ten take around 3%. CDR1 is SGDLS, CDR2 YYNGEE, per germline. V lost 2 bases to trimming and J lost 0 bases, with 14 bases between them. The CDR3 sequence is 17 residues long. As concerns this clone: The target antigen is unknown.

Overall study findings and caveats: Top patient clones used TRBV06 genes more often: 8/27 versus 2/35 in controls.

The sequence was obtained from a human donor in good health. This chain connects TRBV9 to TRBJ2-2, with D possibly TRBD2 on 6 matching bases. The specimen was CD4+ T cells from blood buffy coats. Written as DNA, the CDR3 is TGTGCCAGCAGCGTTCTTAGCGGATCAGCGAACACCGGGGAGCTGTTTTTT. Residues: CASSVLSGSANTGELFF.